Listed below are T cell receptor beta chains from one sample, sequenced in a study of shared clonotypes between healthy human individuals. TCRdb's table, derived via immunoSEQ multiplex PCR, lists solely in-frame clones and lacks some. The table lists 800,000 to 1,200,000 clones, approximately 80% of them singletons. Sequencing was carried out using memory CD4+ T cells from PBMCs. These receptors were obtained from a man aged 18 to 30 in good health. Some clones in this sample may be carry-over from other donors' samples. CDR3s include the opening cysteine and the closing phenylalanine or tryptophan. The order of the fields is CDR3 protein, CDR3 length, J gene, clone size, V gene, D gene. A D gene is named only where the DNA matches it firmly. Not every row has a clone size; where given, it reads once, few, many or a size class.

CDR3: CASSYNRGKEKLFF
length: 14
J: TRBJ1-4
size: NA
V: TRBV6-5
D: TRBD1

CDR3: CASSRERDAANYGYTF
length: 16
J: TRBJ1-2
size: NA
V: TRBV4-2
D: NA

CDR3: CASSLGFAGNTIYF
length: 14
J: TRBJ1-3
size: NA
V: TRBV5-1
D: NA

CDR3: CASSYFDGTKAFF
length: 13
J: TRBJ1-1
size: NA
V: TRBV6-5
D: NA

CDR3: CASSQDRGGEF
length: 11
J: TRBJ2-3
size: NA
V: TRBV7-9
D: TRBD1

CDR3: CASSAGGGGETQYF
length: 14
J: TRBJ2-5
size: few
V: TRBV6-1
D: NA

CDR3: CASRVGDTSYEQYF
length: 14
J: TRBJ2-7
size: NA
V: TRBV6-5
D: NA

CDR3: CASSDPGLTDTQYF
length: 14
J: TRBJ2-3
size: NA
V: TRBV7-3
D: NA

CDR3: CASGAVRGGNGEQYF
length: 15
J: TRBJ2-7
size: NA
V: TRBV6-6
D: NA

CDR3: CASSGGRGNQPQHF
length: 14
J: TRBJ1-5
size: few
V: TRBV2
D: NA

CDR3: CASSFRRVGPKNEQFF
length: 16
J: TRBJ2-1
size: NA
V: TRBV7-9
D: NA

CDR3: CASSNLAAKAKNIQYF
length: 16
J: TRBJ2-4
size: NA
V: TRBV28
D: TRBD2

CDR3: CASSYGQGTRDEQFF
length: 15
J: TRBJ2-1
size: NA
V: TRBV6-5
D: TRBD1

CDR3: CASRPGQMLTNEKLFF
length: 16
J: TRBJ1-4
size: once
V: TRBV19
D: TRBD1

CDR3: CASSELQGWHEAFF
length: 14
J: TRBJ1-1
size: NA
V: TRBV27
D: NA

CDR3: CSVEGRGQGYGYTF
length: 14
J: TRBJ1-2
size: few
V: TRBV29-1
D: NA

CDR3: CASSETGFGQETQYF
length: 15
J: TRBJ2-5
size: NA
V: TRBV27
D: NA

CDR3: CASSLQGSYEQYF
length: 13
J: TRBJ2-7
size: NA
V: TRBV4-3
D: NA

CDR3: CAISESGTGGSYEQYF
length: 16
J: TRBJ2-7
size: many
V: TRBV10-3
D: TRBD1

CDR3: CASSVGARQGAGANVLTF
length: 18
J: TRBJ2-6
size: NA
V: TRBV5-4
D: TRBD1

CDR3: CSVDPTGSGNTIYF
length: 14
J: TRBJ1-3
size: NA
V: TRBV29-1
D: NA